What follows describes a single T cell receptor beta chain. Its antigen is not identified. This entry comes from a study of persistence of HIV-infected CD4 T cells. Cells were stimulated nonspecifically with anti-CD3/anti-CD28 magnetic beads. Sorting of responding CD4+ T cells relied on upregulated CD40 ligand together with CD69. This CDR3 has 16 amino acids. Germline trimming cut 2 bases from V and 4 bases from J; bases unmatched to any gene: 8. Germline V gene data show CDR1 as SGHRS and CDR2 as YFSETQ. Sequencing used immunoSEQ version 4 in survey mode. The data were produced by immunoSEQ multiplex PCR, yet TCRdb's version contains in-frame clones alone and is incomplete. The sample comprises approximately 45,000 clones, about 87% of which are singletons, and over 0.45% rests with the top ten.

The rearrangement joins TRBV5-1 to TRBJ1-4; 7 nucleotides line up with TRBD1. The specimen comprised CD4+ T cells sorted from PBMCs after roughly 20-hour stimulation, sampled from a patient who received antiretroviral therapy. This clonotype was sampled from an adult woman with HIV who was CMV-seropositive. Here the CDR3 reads CASSFQTGTVNEKLFF. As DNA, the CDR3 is TGCGCCAGCAGCTTCCAGACCGGGACAGTTAATGAAAAACTGTTTTTT.